This TCR beta chain was retrieved from a study of blood T cell repertoires in COVID-19. Study information: Material from acute and convalescent COVID-19 was sourced from the United States, Italy and Spain. The analysed material was cDNA or gDNA that came from T cells, B-cell-depleted T cells, or PBMCs.

The J segment lost 5 bases and the V segment lost 4 bases, leaving 17 bases of the junction unmatched. Per germline, CDR1 SGDLS and CDR2 YYNGEE. The CDR3 consists of 19 residues. In the original workflow: Nucleated cell number was recorded as an estimate derived from reference gene primer amplification. The data were produced by immunoSEQ multiplex PCR, yet TCRdb's version contains in-frame clones alone and is incomplete. V, J and clone size derive from that table, while D and trimming were established from the DNA sequence. The repertoire holds about 24,000 clones, with 86% as singletons. Material for sequencing was peripheral blood. The genes are TRBV9 and TRBJ2-2; TRBD2 agrees at 10 bases. The sequence was collected from a human donor with acute or convalescent COVID-19. The donor label of this sample is uncertain. The CDR3 DNA is TGTGCCAGCAGCCCCGTTTTAAGAGCGGGGGGGCCGGGAACCGGGGAGCTGTTTTTT. This encodes CASSPVLRAGGPGTGELFF.